The rows below give T cell receptor beta chains drawn from one sample of a study of identifying expanded T cells in peripheral blood. Sequencing used immunoSEQ multiplex PCR; TCRdb keeps in-frame clones, though not all of them. The data hold tens of thousands of clones, with approximately 90% observed a single time. The sample comprised blood. The source is a person aged 18 to 70 in good health. Both conserved end residues are part of each CDR3. D genes are given only for firm matches. Clone size is shown for a subset of rows, as once, few, many or a class of expanded clone.

clone_size j_call v_call d_call cdr3_aa cdr3_nt
. TRBJ2-2 TRBV5-1 TRBD1 CASSSGQGTGELFF TGCGCCAGCAGCTCGGGACAGGGGACCGGGGAGCTGTTTTTT
. TRBJ2-1 TRBV27 . CASAWSSYNEQFF TGTGCCAGCGCGTGGAGCTCCTACAATGAGCAGTTCTTC
. TRBJ2-7 TRBV6-1 . CASSEHSYEQYF TGTGCCAGCAGTGAACACTCCTACGAGCAGTACTTC
. TRBJ2-7 TRBV21-1 . CASSDSGPTSPYEQYF TGTGCCAGCAGCGATTCGGGCCCGACTAGCCCCTACGAGCAGTACTTC
. TRBJ2-5 TRBV11-2 TRBD2 CASSSRTSGEETQYF TGTGCCAGCAGCTCCCGGACTAGCGGGGAAGAGACCCAGTACTTC
few TRBJ2-3 TRBV6-5 . CASRRDGSTDTQYF TGTGCCAGCAGGCGGGACGGCAGCACAGATACGCAGTATTTT
. TRBJ2-3 TRBV5-6 . CASSLVVFGTDTQYF TGTGCCAGCAGCTTGGTGGTATTTGGGACAGATACGCAGTATTTT
. TRBJ2-7 TRBV7-2 . CASRPGASYEQYF TGTGCCAGCAGACCCGGGGCTTCCTACGAGCAGTACTTC
. TRBJ1-1 TRBV5-4 . CASSLKRQLNTEAFF TGTGCCAGCAGCTTGAAGAGGCAGCTGAACACTGAAGCTTTCTTT
few TRBJ1-2 TRBV7-9 . CASSFGGDYGYTF TGTGCCAGCAGCTTCGGCGGGGACTATGGCTACACCTTC
. TRBJ1-2 TRBV15 . CATSSPSTRGPNYGYTF TGTGCCACCAGCAGCCCATCCACCAGGGGCCCGAACTATGGCTACACCTTC
. TRBJ1-1 TRBV10-2 . CASFSTEAFF TGCGCCAGCTTTTCCACTGAAGCTTTCTTT
. TRBJ2-7 TRBV4-3 . CASSQAVGYEQYF TGCGCCAGCAGCCAAGCCGTAGGCTACGAGCAGTACTTC
. TRBJ2-1 TRBV4-2 TRBD2 CASSKLSRGGHEQFF TGTGCCAGCAGCAAACTTTCGCGGGGGGGCCATGAGCAGTTCTTC
few TRBJ1-6 TRBV4-2 . CASSQAVGDSYNSPLHF TGTGCCAGCAGCCAAGCAGTAGGGGACTCCTATAATTCACCCCTCCACTTT
. TRBJ2-5 TRBV5-5 . CASSLLAQETQYF TGTGCCAGCAGCTTGTTAGCGCAGGAGACCCAGTACTTC
. TRBJ1-3 TRBV19 . CASSIENTIYF TGTGCCAGTAGTATAGAGAACACCATATATTTT
few TRBJ1-6 TRBV27 TRBD1 CASSPRQGNSPLHF TGTGCCAGCAGCCCGAGACAGGGGAATTCACCCCTCCACTTT
medium-sized TRBJ2-7 TRBV15 TRBD1 CATSRGTGGSYEQYF TGTGCCACCAGCAGAGGGACAGGGGGCTCCTACGAGCAGTACTTC
. TRBJ1-5 TRBV6-6 . CASSAGPIKPQHF TGTGCCAGCAGTGCCGGGCCGATAAAGCCCCAGCATTTT
. TRBJ1-1 TRBV19 . CASSLPPTRARRTEAFF TGTGCCAGTTCTCTCCCCCCTACACGGGCTAGACGGACTGAAGCTTTCTTT
once TRBJ2-1 TRBV7-7 TRBD2 CATSRGAGLNEQFF TGTGCCACCTCCCGAGGAGCGGGGCTCAATGAGCAGTTCTTC
. TRBJ1-6 TRBV30 TRBD1 CAWSYPGQGNSPLHF TGTGCCTGGAGTTACCCGGGACAGGGGAATTCACCCCTCCACTTT
. TRBJ1-5 TRBV6-6 . CASVEIGAVNQPQHF TGTGCCAGCGTTGAGATCGGGGCAGTCAATCAGCCCCAGCATTTT
. TRBJ2-2 TRBV7-2 . CASSLNPSGGNTGELFF TGTGCCAGCAGCTTAAATCCCAGCGGTGGGAACACCGGGGAGCTGTTTTTT
. TRBJ2-7 TRBV2 . CASSENSYITYEQYF TGTGCCAGCAGTGAAAATTCTTACATCACCTACGAGCAGTACTTC
. TRBJ2-3 TRBV13 . CASSSTTDTQYF TGTGCCAGCAGCTCCACCACAGATACGCAGTATTTT
. TRBJ2-7 TRBV11-2 . CASSLEQGSSYEQYF TGTGCCAGCAGCTTAGAACAGGGTTCATCCTACGAGCAGTACTTC
. TRBJ2-3 TRBV2 . CATVTLGTQYF TGTGCCACCGTTACGCTGGGAACGCAGTATTTT
. TRBJ2-5 TRBV5-6 . CASSLAAGETQYF TGTGCCAGCAGCTTGGCCGCGGGAGAGACCCAGTACTTC
. TRBJ1-1 TRBV18 . CASSPQTNTEAFF TGTGCCAGCTCACCACAGACGAACACTGAAGCTTTCTTT